This is a list of T cell receptor beta chains from one sample in a study of shared clonotypes between healthy human individuals. Method: immunoSEQ multiplex PCR; TCRdb's copy keeps in-frame clones and lacks some. Among about 2.2 million clones listed, around 93% were seen once. Source material: naive CD8+ T cells from PBMCs. The origin of the receptors is a man aged 18 to 29 in good health. Some clones in this sample may be carry-over from other donors' samples. CDR3s include the opening cysteine and the closing phenylalanine or tryptophan. A D gene is named only where the DNA matches it firmly. Part of the rows lack a size; the others show once, few, many or a class for expanded clones.

CDR3 DNA	CDR3 protein	clone size	V gene	J gene	D gene
TGTGCCAGCAGTACCCGGGACGGGAGGTACGAGCAGTACTTC	CASSTRDGRYEQYF	-	TRBV27	TRBJ2-7	TRBD2
TGCGCCAGCAGCCTCACAGATACGCAGTATTTT	CASSLTDTQYF	-	TRBV10-2	TRBJ2-3	-
TGCGCCAGCAGCCACGAGTCCGGACAGAGGAACACTGAAGCTTTCTTT	CASSHESGQRNTEAFF	-	TRBV4-1	TRBJ1-1	-
TGTGCCAGCAGTCTACAGGGGGACACTGAAGCTTTCTTT	CASSLQGDTEAFF	-	TRBV28	TRBJ1-1	TRBD1
TGTGCCAGCAGCCCGCCTCAGTGGGCTGAAGCTTTCTTT	CASSPPQWAEAFF	-	TRBV7-9	TRBJ1-1	-
TGCAGCGTTGAAGGAGGACAGCTCACTGAAGCTTTCTTT	CSVEGGQLTEAFF	-	TRBV29-1	TRBJ1-1	-
TGTGCCAGCAGCAGCCCGAGAGAGGGGATCACTGAAGCTTTCTTT	CASSSPREGITEAFF	-	TRBV28	TRBJ1-1	-
TGTGCCAGCAGTGAAATGGTGTTCGATACGCAGTATTTT	CASSEMVFDTQYF	-	TRBV6-1	TRBJ2-3	-
TGTGCCAGCAGCTCAACGCGGCGGGCAGCTTACGAGCAGTACTTC	CASSSTRRAAYEQYF	-	TRBV7-9	TRBJ2-7	-
TGTGCCAGCAGCTGGGACCCGGGACTAGCGGGAGAACTGTTCTTC	CASSWDPGLAGELFF	-	TRBV11-2	TRBJ2-1	TRBD2
TGTGCCAGCAGTTTACTATACCGACAGGGGCGCGAGACCCAGTACTTC	CASSLLYRQGRETQYF	-	TRBV28	TRBJ2-5	TRBD1
TGCGCCAGCAGCCAAGATGGGGAATTAAGGAGCACAGATACGCAGTATTTT	CASSQDGELRSTDTQYF	-	TRBV4-1	TRBJ2-3	-
TGTGCCAGCAGTTTACGGGTGGGGGCTGAGGAGCAGTACTTC	CASSLRVGAEEQYF	once	TRBV28	TRBJ2-7	-
TGTGCCAGCTCACTGGCGACTAGCTCCTACGAGCAGTACTTC	CASSLATSSYEQYF	-	TRBV18	TRBJ2-7	-
TGTGCCTGGAGTGTCCTAGGGGGGGAGCTGTTTTTT	CAWSVLGGELFF	-	TRBV30	TRBJ2-2	-
TGTGCCAGTAGTATAGCTGGGACTGAAGCTTTCTTT	CASSIAGTEAFF	-	TRBV19	TRBJ1-1	-
TGTGCCAGCAGTCGGGACAGGGGAAGGTCAGATACGCAGTATTTT	CASSRDRGRSDTQYF	-	TRBV28	TRBJ2-3	TRBD1
TGTGCCAGCAGCTTAGCGGAGGGGATAATACGAGAGCAGTACTTC	CASSLAEGIIREQYF	-	TRBV7-8	TRBJ2-7	-
TGTGCCAGTAGTATAGACAGGGGACCGCGGGAGCAGTACTTC	CASSIDRGPREQYF	-	TRBV19	TRBJ2-7	-
TGTGCTAGCTCATCGGACAGGGGAAAGCACGAGCAGTACTTC	CASSSDRGKHEQYF	-	TRBV18	TRBJ2-7	TRBD1
TGTGCCAGCAGTGCTATAGCGGGAGGGTCCTACGAGCAGTACTTC	CASSAIAGGSYEQYF	-	TRBV6-1	TRBJ2-7	TRBD2
TGTGTCAGAAGCAGGGGGCGAATGAGAGAGACCCAGTACTTC	CVRSRGRMRETQYF	-	TRBV7-5	TRBJ2-5	-
TGTGCCAGCCGCCAGACAGGAAACTATGGCTACACCTTC	CASRQTGNYGYTF	-	TRBV9	TRBJ1-2	-
TGTGCCAGCAGTTACGGTTTTGAAGAGCAGTACTTC	CASSYGFEEQYF	-	TRBV28	TRBJ2-7	-
TGTGCCTGGAGTCTCTTCCAAGGGACCGCGGCTAAAGAGCAGTACTTC	CAWSLFQGTAAKEQYF	-	TRBV30	TRBJ2-7	-
TGTGCCAGCAGCGTAGGCGGGACTAGCAACTACGAGCAGTACTTC	CASSVGGTSNYEQYF	-	TRBV9	TRBJ2-7	TRBD2
TGTGCCTGGGACTTAGCGGGAGGGGGCACAGAGACCCAGTACTTC	CAWDLAGGGTETQYF	-	TRBV30	TRBJ2-5	TRBD2
TGTGCCACCAGCAGAGATGGGAGGACAGGGGGCTACGAGCAGTACTTC	CATSRDGRTGGYEQYF	-	TRBV15	TRBJ2-7	TRBD1
TGCGCCAGCAGCTCCCCTTGGACTAGCGAGAATGAGCAGTTCTTC	CASSSPWTSENEQFF	-	TRBV4-1	TRBJ2-1	TRBD2
TGTGCCAGCACCTGGGGACTAGCGGCCTACGAGCAGTACTTC	CASTWGLAAYEQYF	-	TRBV6-1	TRBJ2-7	TRBD2
TGCGCCAGCAGCCAAGGGCGAACCGACCCCTACGAGCAGTACTTC	CASSQGRTDPYEQYF	-	TRBV4-1	TRBJ2-7	-